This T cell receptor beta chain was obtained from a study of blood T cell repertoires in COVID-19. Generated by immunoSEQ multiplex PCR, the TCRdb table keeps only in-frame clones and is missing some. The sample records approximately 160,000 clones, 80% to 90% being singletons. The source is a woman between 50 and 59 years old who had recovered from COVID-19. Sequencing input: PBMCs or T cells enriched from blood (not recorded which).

The CDR3 region is CASSSFDRGDYGYTF. CDR3 DNA sequence: TGTGCCAGCAGTTCGTTCGACAGGGGTGACTATGGCTACACCTTC. The V call is TRBV6-5, the J call TRBJ1-2; 8 bases fit TRBD1. CDR3 length equals 15 residues. Germline CDR1 and CDR2: MNHEY and SVGAGI. V lost 4 bases, J lost 3 bases, and 7 bases stayed unmatched.